This TCR beta chain was captured by sequencing in a study of cytomegalovirus exposure and HLA in healthy donors. V gave up 0 bases and J gave up 7 bases, with 9 bases separating them. This CDR3 contains 13 residues. The germline gives CDR1 SGDLS, CDR2 YYNGEE. Repertoires were generated with immunoSEQ multiplex PCR, while TCRdb's copy carries only in-frame clones and drops some. The sample has nearly 80,000 clones, approximately 93% seen once. This receptor was taken from a woman aged 25-40 years in good health and CMV-seronegative. Sequenced sample: PBMCs. The chain joins TRBV9 to TRBJ2-3; possibly TRBD1 for D (6 bases). This CDR3 reads CASSVDRANTQYF. As DNA, the CDR3 is TGTGCCAGCAGCGTAGACAGGGCAAATACGCAGTATTTT.